A selection of T cell receptor beta chains follows, all from one sample in a study of blood T cell repertoires in COVID-19. Generated by immunoSEQ multiplex PCR, the TCRdb table keeps only in-frame clones and is missing some. The sample gives tens of thousands of clones, roughly 88% of which show up once; roughly an eighth is in the top ten. The sequenced sample was peripheral blood. These receptors were obtained from a human donor in a cohort sampled during active COVID-19. CDR3s leave out the opening cysteine and the closing phenylalanine or tryptophan.

TRBV4-1	ASSHLQANTEKLF
TRBV6-6	ASSTKEDRPLH
TRBV10-1	ASSESGSYGYT
TRBV7-2	ASSLGLRDYEQY
TRBV5-1	ASSLELTGMYNEQF
TRBV4-2	ASSQGVGGTYNEQF
TRBV3-1/TRBV3-2	ASSLRGEGCGYT
TRBV10-2	ASRGLAGEETQY
TRBV4-1	ASSQENRQGTQDTQY
TRBV3-1/TRBV3-2	ASSFGGGPGEQY
TRBV29-1	SATPGSAGTGELF
TRBV6-1	ASTPGVDTQY